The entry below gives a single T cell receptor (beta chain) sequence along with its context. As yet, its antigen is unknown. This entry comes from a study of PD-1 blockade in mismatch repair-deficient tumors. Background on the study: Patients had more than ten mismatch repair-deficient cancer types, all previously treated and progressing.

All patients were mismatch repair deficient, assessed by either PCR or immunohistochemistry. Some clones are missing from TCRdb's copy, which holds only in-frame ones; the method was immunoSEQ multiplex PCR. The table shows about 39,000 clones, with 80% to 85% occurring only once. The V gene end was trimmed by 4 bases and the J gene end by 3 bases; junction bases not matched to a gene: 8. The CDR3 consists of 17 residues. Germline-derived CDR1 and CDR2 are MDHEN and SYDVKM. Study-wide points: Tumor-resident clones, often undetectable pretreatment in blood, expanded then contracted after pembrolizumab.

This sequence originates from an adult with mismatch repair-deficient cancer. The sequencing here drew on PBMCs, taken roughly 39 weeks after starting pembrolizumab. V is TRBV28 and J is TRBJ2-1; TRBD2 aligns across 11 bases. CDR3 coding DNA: TGTGCCAGCAGTTCGACATCCGGGACTAGCGGCTACAATGAGCAGTTCTTC. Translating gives CASSSTSGTSGYNEQFF. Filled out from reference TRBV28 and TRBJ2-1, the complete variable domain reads DVKVTQSSRYLVKRTGEKVFLECVQDMDHENMFWYRQDPGLGLRLIYFSYDVKMKEKGDIPEGYSVSREKKERFSLILESASTNQTSMYLCASSSTSGTSGYNEQFFGPGTRLTVL.